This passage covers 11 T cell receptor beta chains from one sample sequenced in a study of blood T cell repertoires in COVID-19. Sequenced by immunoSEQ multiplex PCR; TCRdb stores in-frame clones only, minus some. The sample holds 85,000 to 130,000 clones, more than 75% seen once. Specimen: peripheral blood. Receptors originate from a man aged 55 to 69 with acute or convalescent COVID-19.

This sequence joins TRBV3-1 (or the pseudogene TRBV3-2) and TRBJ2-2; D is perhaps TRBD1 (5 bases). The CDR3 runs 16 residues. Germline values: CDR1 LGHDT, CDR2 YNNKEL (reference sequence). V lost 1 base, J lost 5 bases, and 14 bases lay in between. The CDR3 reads CASSQGRVEWTGELFF. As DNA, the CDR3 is TGTGCCAGCAGCCAAGGCAGGGTGGAGTGGACCGGGGAGCTGTTTTTT.

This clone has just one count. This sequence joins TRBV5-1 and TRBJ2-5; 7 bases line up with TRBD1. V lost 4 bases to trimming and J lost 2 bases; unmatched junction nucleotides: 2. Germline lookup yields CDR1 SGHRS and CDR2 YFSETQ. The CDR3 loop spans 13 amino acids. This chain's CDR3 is CASSVQGQETQYF. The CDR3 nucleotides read TGCGCCAGCAGCGTACAGGGGCAAGAGACCCAGTACTTC.

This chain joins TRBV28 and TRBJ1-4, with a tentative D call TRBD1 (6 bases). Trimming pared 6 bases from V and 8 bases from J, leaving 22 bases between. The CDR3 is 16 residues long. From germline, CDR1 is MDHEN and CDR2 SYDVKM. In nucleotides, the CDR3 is TGTGCCAGCAGATCCTCACCCACGGGACAATCGGAAAAACTGTTTTTT. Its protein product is CASRSSPTGQSEKLFF.

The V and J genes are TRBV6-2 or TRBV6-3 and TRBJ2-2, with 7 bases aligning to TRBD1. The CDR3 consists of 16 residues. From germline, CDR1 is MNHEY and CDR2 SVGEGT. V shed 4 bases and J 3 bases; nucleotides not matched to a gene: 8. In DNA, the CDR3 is TGTGCCAGCAGTTTATATCCGGGACAGTACACCGGGGAGCTGTTTTTT. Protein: CASSLYPGQYTGELFF.

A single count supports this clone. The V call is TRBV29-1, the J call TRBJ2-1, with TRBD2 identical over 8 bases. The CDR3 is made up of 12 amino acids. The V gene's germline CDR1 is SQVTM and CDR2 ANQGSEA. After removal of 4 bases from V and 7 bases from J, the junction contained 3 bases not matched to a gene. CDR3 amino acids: CSVVAGGNEQFF. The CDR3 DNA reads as TGCAGCGTTGTCGCGGGGGGAAATGAGCAGTTCTTC.

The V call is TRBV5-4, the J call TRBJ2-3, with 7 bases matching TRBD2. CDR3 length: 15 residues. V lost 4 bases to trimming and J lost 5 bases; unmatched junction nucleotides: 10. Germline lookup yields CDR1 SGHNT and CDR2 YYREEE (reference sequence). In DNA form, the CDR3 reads TGTGCCAGCAGCCCGGGGTGGCGGGAGTTAGATACGCAGTATTTT. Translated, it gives CASSPGWRELDTQYF.

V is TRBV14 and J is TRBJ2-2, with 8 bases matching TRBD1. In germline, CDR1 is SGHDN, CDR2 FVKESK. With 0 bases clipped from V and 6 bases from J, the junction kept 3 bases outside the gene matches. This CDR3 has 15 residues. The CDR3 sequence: CASSQEDRGAGELFF. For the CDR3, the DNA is TGTGCCAGCAGCCAAGAAGACAGGGGCGCCGGGGAGCTGTTTTTT.

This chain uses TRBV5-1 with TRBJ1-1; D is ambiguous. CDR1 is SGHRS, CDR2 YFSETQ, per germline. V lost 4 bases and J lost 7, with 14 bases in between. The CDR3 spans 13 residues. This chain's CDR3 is CASSTMNSDEAFF. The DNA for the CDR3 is TGCGCCAGCAGCACCATGAACAGTGATGAAGCTTTCTTT. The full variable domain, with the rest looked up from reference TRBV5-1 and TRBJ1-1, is KAGVTQTPRYLIKTRGQQVTLSCSPISGHRSVSWYQQTPGQGLQFLFEYFSETQRNKGNFPGRFSGRQFSNSRSEMNVSTLELGDSALYLCASSTMNSDEAFFGQGTRLTVV.

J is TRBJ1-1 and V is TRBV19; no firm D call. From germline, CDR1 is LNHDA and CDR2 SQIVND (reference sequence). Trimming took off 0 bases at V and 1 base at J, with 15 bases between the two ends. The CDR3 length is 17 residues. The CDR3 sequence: CASSIDRGGRRNTEAFF. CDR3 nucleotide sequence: TGTGCCAGTAGTATAGACCGGGGAGGACGGAGGAACACTGAAGCTTTCTTT.

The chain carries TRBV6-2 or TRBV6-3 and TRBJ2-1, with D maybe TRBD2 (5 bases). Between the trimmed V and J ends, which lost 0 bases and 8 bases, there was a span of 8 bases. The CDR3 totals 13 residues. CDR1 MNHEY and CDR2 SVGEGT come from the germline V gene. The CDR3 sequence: CASSYSSGYEQFF. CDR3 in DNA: TGTGCCAGCAGTTACTCGAGCGGCTATGAGCAGTTCTTC.

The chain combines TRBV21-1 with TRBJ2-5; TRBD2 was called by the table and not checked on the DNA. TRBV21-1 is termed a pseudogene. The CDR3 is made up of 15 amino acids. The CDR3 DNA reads TGTGCCAGCAGCAAACTCCTAGCGGGTCAAGAGACCCAGTACTTC. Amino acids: CASSKLLAGQETQYF.